This paragraph reports one T cell receptor beta chain. Its target is not known. This specimen belongs to a study of graft-versus-host responses after intestinal transplantation. Background on the study: Multivisceral, liver-intestinal, or isolated intestinal transplants were received by the recipients.

V lost 1 base, J lost 6 bases, and 5 bases stayed unmatched. Per the germline V gene, CDR1 is GTSNPN and CDR2 is SVGIG (reference sequence). CDR3 length equals 15 residues. Study outcomes and limitations: GvH clones appeared in recipient marrow, some first in ileum or blood.

TCRdb keeps only in-frame clones here, not all; method: immunoSEQ multiplex PCR. The top ten hold over 0.6% of the sample, which has about 110,000 clones, about 91% seen once. Sequencing was performed on unstimulated CD4+ T cells sorted from spleen or lymph node cells, taken before transplant. The J gene is TRBJ1-5, the V gene TRBV30; TRBD1 matches at 11 bases. The sequence came from a human donor who was the organ donor for an intestinal transplant. CDR3 sequence (DNA): TGTGCCTGGAGTGCAGGACAGGGGGCAGGTCAGCCCCAGCATTTT. This gives the protein CAWSAGQGAGQPQHF.